The 5 T cell receptor beta chains listed next were all sequenced from one sample in a study of T cells after yellow fever vaccination. TCRdb used MiXCR to reprocess the 5' RACE reads, holding one entry per CDR3 protein. The table records more than 300,000 distinct CDR3 sequences, 4% to 5.5% of them present only once. The input for sequencing was PBMCs, taken 15 days after the yellow fever booster vaccination. Receptor source: a man aged 18 to 29 who received the YFV17D yellow fever vaccine.

There are many counts of this clonotype. The chain carries TRBV7-2 and TRBJ2-1; TRBD1 aligns across 8 bases. Looked up from germline, CDR1 is SGHTA and CDR2 is FQGNSA. J lost 6 bases, V lost 4 bases, and 5 bases had no gene match. This CDR3 comprises 14 residues. For the CDR3, the DNA is TGTGCCAGCAGCTCTGACAGGGGATTCAATGAGCAGTTCTTC. Translation: CASSSDRGFNEQFF.

This clonotype was seen many times. This chain joins TRBV6-5 and TRBJ2-5; D is unresolved. The V end was cut by 0 bases, the J end by 2 bases, with 13 bases between. Germline values: CDR1 MNHEY, CDR2 SVGAGI. The CDR3 is 16 residues long. CDR3 bases: TGTGCCAGCAGTTACTCGCTTCTAGACTCGCAAGAGACCCAGTACTTC. This encodes CASSYSLLDSQETQYF.

The genes are TRBV12-3 or TRBV12-4 and TRBJ2-5, with 13 nucleotides matching TRBD2. V trimming: 6 bases; J trimming: 1 base; junction bases outside the gene matches: 5. The CDR3 has 16 residues. The CDR3 loop is CASSPTSGGGQETQYF. The CDR3 coding sequence is TGTGCCAGCAGCCCAACTAGCGGGGGGGGCCAAGAGACCCAGTACTTC.

The chain links TRBV10-3 to TRBJ1-4, with D tentatively TRBD1 (6 bases). The CDR3 extends over 15 amino acids. Trimming shortened V by 3 bases and J by 4 bases, and 12 bases separated the two germline ends. Germline values: CDR1 ENHRY, CDR2 SYGVKD. The CDR3 protein is CAISDQGRNNEKLFF. In nucleotides, the CDR3 is TGTGCCATCAGTGACCAGGGGCGGAATAATGAAAAACTGTTTTTT.

In its sample, this clonotype was seen a few times. This chain joins TRBV6-5 and TRBJ1-1, with 7 bases aligning to TRBD1. Trimming cost V 7 bases and J 5 bases; bases outside gene matches: 7. CDR3 length equals 13 residues. Germline CDR1 and CDR2: MNHEY and SVGAGI. The CDR3 reads CASIQGGGTEAFF. CDR3 in DNA: TGTGCCAGCATTCAAGGGGGCGGAACTGAAGCTTTCTTT.